This TCR beta chain was captured by sequencing in a study of CD8 T cells in ankylosing spondylitis. The germline CDR1 and CDR2 sequences are SGHVS and FQNEAQ. The J segment lost 9 bases and the V segment lost 5 bases, leaving 4 bases of the junction unmatched. This CDR3 spans 11 amino acids. One entry per CDR3 protein, called by TCRdb with MiXCR from the 5' RACE reads. Here the sample spans 250,000 to 350,000 distinct CDR3 sequences, approximately 20% being singletons. This TCR came from a male donor with ankylosing spondylitis or in good health (not recorded which). The sequenced material came from blood, either unsorted or a sorted T cell fraction (not recorded which). The genes are TRBV7-8 and TRBJ2-7, with TRBD1 identical over 7 bases. The CDR3 loop is CASSGQGVQYV. The CDR3 DNA reads TGTGCCAGCAGCGGGCAGGGGGTGCAGTACGTC.